This T cell receptor (beta chain) was recorded in a study of OX40 agonist ivuxolimab in advanced cancers. The protocol was immunoSEQ multiplex PCR, while the TCRdb copy is restricted to in-frame clones and leaves out a portion. The table shows 45,000 to 55,000 clones, with about 86% occurring only once. Trimming removed 6 bases from V and 4 bases from J; junction bases left unmatched: 5. Germline CDR1 MNHEY, CDR2 SMNVEV (reference sequence). The CDR3 is 14 amino acids. The chain combines TRBV27 with TRBJ2-1; 8 bases align to TRBD1. The starting material was CD4+ or CD8+ T cells sorted from blood, obtained in a trial of the OX40 agonist ivuxolimab. The TCR originated in an adult with an advanced solid tumor such as melanoma, head and neck, liver or kidney cancer. This CDR3 reads CASSGQGAYNEQFF. In DNA form, the CDR3 reads TGTGCCAGCAGCGGGCAGGGGGCGTACAATGAGCAGTTCTTC.